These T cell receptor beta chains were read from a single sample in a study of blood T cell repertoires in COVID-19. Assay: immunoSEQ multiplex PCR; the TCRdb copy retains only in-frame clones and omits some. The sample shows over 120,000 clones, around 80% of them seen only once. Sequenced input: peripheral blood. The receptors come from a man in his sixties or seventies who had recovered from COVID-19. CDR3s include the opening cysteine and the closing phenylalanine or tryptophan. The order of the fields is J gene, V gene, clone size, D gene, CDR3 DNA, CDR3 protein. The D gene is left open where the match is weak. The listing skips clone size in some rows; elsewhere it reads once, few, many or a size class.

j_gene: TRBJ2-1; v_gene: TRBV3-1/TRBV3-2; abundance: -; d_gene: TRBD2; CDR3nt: TGTGCCAGCAGCCAAACGACTAGCGGGATCTCCTACAATGAGCAGTTCTTC; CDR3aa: CASSQTTSGISYNEQFF
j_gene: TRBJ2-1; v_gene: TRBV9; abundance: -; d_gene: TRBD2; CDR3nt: TGTGCCAGCAGCCCGCACATTGGGGGAGGGCGGGATGAGCAGTTCTTC; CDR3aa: CASSPHIGGGRDEQFF
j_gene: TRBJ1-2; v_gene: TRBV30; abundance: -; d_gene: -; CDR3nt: TGTGCCTGGTTCAGCGGACAGAACTATGGCTACACCTTC; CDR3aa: CAWFSGQNYGYTF
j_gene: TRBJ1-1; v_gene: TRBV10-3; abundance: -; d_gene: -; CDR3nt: TGTGCCATCAGTGATGGCGGTGGAGCTTTCTTT; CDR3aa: CAISDGGGAFF
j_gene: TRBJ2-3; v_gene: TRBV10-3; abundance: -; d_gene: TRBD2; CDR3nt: TGTGCCACAAGTCCGGGACTAGCGGGAGATACGCAGTATTTT; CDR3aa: CATSPGLAGDTQYF
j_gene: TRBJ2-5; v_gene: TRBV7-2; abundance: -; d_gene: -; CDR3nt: TGTGCCAGCAGTTCCGTGGGGGGAGAGACCCAGTACTTC; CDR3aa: CASSSVGGETQYF
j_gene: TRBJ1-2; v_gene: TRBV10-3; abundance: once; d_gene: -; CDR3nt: TGTGCCATCTCAACAGCAGAGACCTATGGCTACACCTTC; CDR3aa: CAISTAETYGYTF
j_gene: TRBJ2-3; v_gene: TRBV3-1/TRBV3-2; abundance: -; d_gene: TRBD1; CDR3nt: TGTGCCAGCAGCCCCAGAGTGCGTCCGGGAATACACCGGGACAGAGAATGTATATGTACGCAGTATTTT; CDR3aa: CASSPRVRPGIHRDRECICTQYF
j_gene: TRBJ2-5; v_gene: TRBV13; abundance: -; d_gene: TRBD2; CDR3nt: TGTGCCAGCAGCTCGGGACTAGCGGGAGTAGAGACCCAGTACTTC; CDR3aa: CASSSGLAGVETQYF
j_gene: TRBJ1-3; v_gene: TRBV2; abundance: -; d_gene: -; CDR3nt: TGTGCCAGCAGTGACCAGGTGATCTCTGGAAACACCATATATTTT; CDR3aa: CASSDQVISGNTIYF
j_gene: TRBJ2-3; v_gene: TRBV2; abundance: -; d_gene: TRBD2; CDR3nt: TGTGCCAGCAGAGGGACTAGCGGGAGTGATACGCAGTATTTT; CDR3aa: CASRGTSGSDTQYF
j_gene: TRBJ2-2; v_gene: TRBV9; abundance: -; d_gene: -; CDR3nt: TGTGCCAGCGGTTCCCAGCCGGAGGCAGGGGAGCTGTTTTTT; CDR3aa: CASGSQPEAGELFF
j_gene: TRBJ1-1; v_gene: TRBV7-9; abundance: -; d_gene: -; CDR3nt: TGTGCCAGCAGCTTACACCCAGAGAACACTGAAGCTTTCTTT; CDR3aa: CASSLHPENTEAFF
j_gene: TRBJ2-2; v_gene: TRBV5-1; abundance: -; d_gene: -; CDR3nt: TGCGCCAGCAGCTTCCGCGGGGAGCTGTTTTTT; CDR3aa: CASSFRGELFF
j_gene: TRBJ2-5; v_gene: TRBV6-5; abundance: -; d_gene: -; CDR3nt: TGTGCCAGCAGGGCCCTTGAGACCCAGTACTTC; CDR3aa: CASRALETQYF
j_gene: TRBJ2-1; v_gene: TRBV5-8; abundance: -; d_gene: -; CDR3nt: TGTGCCAGCAGCTCCGTCAGACGGACAGAAACCTACAATGAGCAGTTCTTC; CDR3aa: CASSSVRRTETYNEQFF
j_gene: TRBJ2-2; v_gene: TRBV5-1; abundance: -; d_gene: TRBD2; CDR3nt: TGCGCCAGCAGCTTGGCGGGAGGGGCCGGGGAGCTGTTTTTT; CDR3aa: CASSLAGGAGELFF
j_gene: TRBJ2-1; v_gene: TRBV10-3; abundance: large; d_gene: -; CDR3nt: TGTGCCATCAGTGTGACTCAACGTTCCTTATACAATGAGCAGTTCTTC; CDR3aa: CAISVTQRSLYNEQFF
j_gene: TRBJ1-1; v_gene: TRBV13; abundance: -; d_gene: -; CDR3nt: TGTGCCAGCAGCTTAGCGACGGGGGACTTAGGGACTGAAGCTTTCTTT; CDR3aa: CASSLATGDLGTEAFF
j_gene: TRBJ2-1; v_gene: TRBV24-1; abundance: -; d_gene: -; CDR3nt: TGTGCCACCTCCCGGGTAGGGGTAGATGAGCAGTTCTTC; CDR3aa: CATSRVGVDEQFF
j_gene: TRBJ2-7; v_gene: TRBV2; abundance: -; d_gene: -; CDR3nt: TGTGCCAGCAGTCCCGGACAGCGTTACGAGCAGTACTTC; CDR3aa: CASSPGQRYEQYF
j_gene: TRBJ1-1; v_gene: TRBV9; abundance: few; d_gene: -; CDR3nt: TGTGCCAGCAGCGCGGACGGGGGGACTGAAGCTTTCTTT; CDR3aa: CASSADGGTEAFF
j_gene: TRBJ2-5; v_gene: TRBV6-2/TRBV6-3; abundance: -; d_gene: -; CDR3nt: TGTGCCAGCAGTTACATCGGCGGAGGGACCCAGTACTTC; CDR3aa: CASSYIGGGTQYF
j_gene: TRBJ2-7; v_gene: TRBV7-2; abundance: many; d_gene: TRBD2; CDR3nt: TGTGCCAGCAGCGGCACCGGGACTAGCGGTACCTACGAGCAGTACTTC; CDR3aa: CASSGTGTSGTYEQYF
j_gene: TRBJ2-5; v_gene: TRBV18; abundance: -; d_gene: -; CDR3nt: TGTGCCAGCTCATCCTCGAACGGGGAGACCCAGTACTTC; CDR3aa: CASSSSNGETQYF
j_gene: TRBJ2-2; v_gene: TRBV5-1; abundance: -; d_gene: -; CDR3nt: TGCGCCAGCAGCTACGAACTCTTAGTCAGGACCGGGGAGCTGTTTTTT; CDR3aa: CASSYELLVRTGELFF
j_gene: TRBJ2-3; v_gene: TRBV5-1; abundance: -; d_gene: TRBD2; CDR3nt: TGCGCCAGCAGCTTGGGGACTAGTGTATCAGATACGCAGTATTTT; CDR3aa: CASSLGTSVSDTQYF
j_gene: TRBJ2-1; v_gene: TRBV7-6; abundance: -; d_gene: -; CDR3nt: TGTGCCAGCAGCCACTCCGGGTCCTACAATGAGCAGTTCTTC; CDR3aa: CASSHSGSYNEQFF
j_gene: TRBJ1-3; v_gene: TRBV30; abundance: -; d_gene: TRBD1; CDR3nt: TGTGCCTGGGGACAGGATACTGGAAACACCATATATTTT; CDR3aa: CAWGQDTGNTIYF
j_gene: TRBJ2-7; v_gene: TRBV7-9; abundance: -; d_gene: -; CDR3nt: TGTGCCAGCAGCTTACGGGACTCCTACGAGCAGTACTTC; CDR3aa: CASSLRDSYEQYF
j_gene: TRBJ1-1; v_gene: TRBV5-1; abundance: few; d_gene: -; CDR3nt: TGCGCCAGCAGCCGAGTCCAGGGTTTTACTGAAGCTTTCTTT; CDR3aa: CASSRVQGFTEAFF
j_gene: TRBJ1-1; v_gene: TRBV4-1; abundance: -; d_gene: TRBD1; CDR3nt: TGCGCCAGCAGAAAGACAGGGGGTACTGAAGCTTTCTTT; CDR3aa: CASRKTGGTEAFF
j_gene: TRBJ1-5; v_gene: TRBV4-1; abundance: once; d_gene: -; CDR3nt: TGCGCCAGCAGCCAGTTGGCAAACAATCAGCCCCAGCATTTT; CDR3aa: CASSQLANNQPQHF
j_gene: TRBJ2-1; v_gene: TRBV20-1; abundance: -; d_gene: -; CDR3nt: TGCAGTGCTAGTCCCCTCGGGAGATACAATGAGCAGTTCTTC; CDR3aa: CSASPLGRYNEQFF
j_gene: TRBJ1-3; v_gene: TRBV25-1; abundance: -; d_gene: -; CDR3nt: TGTGCCAGCAGTGAAAGGGGCAGGTTCGCCGGAAACACCATATATTTT; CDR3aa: CASSERGRFAGNTIYF
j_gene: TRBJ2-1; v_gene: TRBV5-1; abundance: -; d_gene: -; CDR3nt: TGCGCCAGCAGCTTGGTTACGGATGAGCAGTTCTTC; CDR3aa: CASSLVTDEQFF
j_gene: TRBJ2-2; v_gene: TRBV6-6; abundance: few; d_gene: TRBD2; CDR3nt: TGTGCCAGCAAAAGAAGCGGGAGATCAGAAGGGGAGCTGTTTTTT; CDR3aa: CASKRSGRSEGELFF
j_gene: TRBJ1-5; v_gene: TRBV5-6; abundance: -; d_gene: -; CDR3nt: TGTGCCAGCAGCTCACGGCGGGGTCTCTCGGATCAGCCCCAGCATTTT; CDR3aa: CASSSRRGLSDQPQHF
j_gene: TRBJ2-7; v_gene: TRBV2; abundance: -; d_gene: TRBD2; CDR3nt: TGTGCCAGCAGTGAAATGGCTAGCGGGGGAAGCTCCTACGAGCAGTACTTC; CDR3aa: CASSEMASGGSSYEQYF
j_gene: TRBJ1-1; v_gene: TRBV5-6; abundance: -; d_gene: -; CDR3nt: TGTGCCAGCAGCTTGAGTGCAGGTAACACTGAAGCTTTCTTT; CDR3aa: CASSLSAGNTEAFF
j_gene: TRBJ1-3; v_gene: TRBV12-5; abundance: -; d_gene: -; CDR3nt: TGTGCTAGTGGTCCCCCTGGGCAGGCTAACTCTGGAAACACCATATATTTT; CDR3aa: CASGPPGQANSGNTIYF
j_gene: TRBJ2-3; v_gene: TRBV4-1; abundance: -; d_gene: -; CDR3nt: TGCGCCAGCAGCCAAGACTGGGCAGGGACAGATACGCAGTATTTT; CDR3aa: CASSQDWAGTDTQYF
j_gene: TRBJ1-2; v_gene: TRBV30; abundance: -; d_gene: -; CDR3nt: TGTGCCTGGAGAAGGGGATCCGACTATGGCTACACCTTC; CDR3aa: CAWRRGSDYGYTF
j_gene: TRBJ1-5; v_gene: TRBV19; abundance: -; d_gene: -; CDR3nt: TGTGCCAGTAGTATTAGAGACAGCGACAATCAGCCCCAGCATTTT; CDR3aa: CASSIRDSDNQPQHF
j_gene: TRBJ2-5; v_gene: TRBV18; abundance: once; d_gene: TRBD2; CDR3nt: TGTGCCAGCTCACCGGGTCGGGAGGGTTTTGAGACCCAGTACTTC; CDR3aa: CASSPGREGFETQYF
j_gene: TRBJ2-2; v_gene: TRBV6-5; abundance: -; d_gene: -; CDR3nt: TGTGCCAGCAGTTACCCGGACAGCGGGGAGCTGTTTTTT; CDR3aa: CASSYPDSGELFF
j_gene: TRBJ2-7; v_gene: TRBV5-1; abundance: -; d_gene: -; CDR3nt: TGCGCCAGCAGCTTCGCAAGCGGTAGCTCCTACGAGCAGTACTTC; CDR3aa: CASSFASGSSYEQYF
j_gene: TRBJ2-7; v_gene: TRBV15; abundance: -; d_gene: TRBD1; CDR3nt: TGTGCCACCAGCAGGGGGGACAGCAACTACGAGCAGTACTTC; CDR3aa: CATSRGDSNYEQYF
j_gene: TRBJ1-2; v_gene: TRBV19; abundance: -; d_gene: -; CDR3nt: TGTGCCAGTAAATATATGGGGGCAGCGAACTATGGCTACACCTTC; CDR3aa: CASKYMGAANYGYTF
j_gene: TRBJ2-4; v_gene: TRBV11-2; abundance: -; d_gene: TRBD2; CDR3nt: TGTGCCAGCAGCTTGAGCGGGAGGCCGTGGGACATTCAGTACTTC; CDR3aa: CASSLSGRPWDIQYF
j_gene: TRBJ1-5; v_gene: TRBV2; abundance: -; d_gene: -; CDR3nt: TGTGCCAGCAGTTCCGGTCAGCCCCAGCATTTT; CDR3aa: CASSSGQPQHF
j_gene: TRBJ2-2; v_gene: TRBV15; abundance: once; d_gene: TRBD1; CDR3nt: TGTGCCACCAGGAGCCCGCCCTCGGGACAGGGCACCGGGGAGCTGTTTTTT; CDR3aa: CATRSPPSGQGTGELFF
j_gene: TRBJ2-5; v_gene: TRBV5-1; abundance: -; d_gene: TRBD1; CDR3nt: TGCGCCAGCAGCTTGGTACAGGGGGCGCGGGAGACCCAGTACTTC; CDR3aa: CASSLVQGARETQYF
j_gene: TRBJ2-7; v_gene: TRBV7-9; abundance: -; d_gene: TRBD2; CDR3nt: TGTGCCAGCAGCTGGAGCGGGGGAAGCTCCTACGAGCAGTACTTC; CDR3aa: CASSWSGGSSYEQYF